This TCR beta chain was captured in a study of cytomegalovirus exposure and HLA in healthy donors. To note about this clone: Its matching antigen is unknown.

In the PCR, 60 Vbeta and 13 Jbeta primers were used. TCRdb keeps only in-frame clones here, not all; method: immunoSEQ multiplex PCR. This sample has approximately 130,000 clones; roughly four fifths occur once, and the top ten carry less than 6.5%. CDR3 length: 14 amino acids. Germline loops: CDR1 SGHNT, CDR2 YYREEE (reference sequence). The J segment lost 5 bases and the V segment lost 5 bases, leaving 8 bases of the junction unmatched. General observations from the study: Fewer N-insertions (relative to the approximately 700-donor mean) were reportedly seen in an Asian-associated ancestry cluster in a later analysis. A later analysis reported that several of the most significant clusters appeared to be linked to common viral pathogens, among them Epstein-Barr virus.

Sequenced input: PBMCs. This chain uses TRBV5-4 with TRBJ2-5; 8 bases are a match to TRBD1. The TCR sequence derives from a woman aged 40 to 49 in good health and CMV-seropositive. CDR3 nucleotide sequence: TGTGCCAGCAGACCCGGACAGGGTCTTGAGACCCAGTACTTC. Protein product: CASRPGQGLETQYF. Variable domain in full (rest from reference TRBV5-4 and TRBJ2-5): ETGVTQSPTHLIKTRGQQVTLRCSSQSGHNTVSWYQQALGQGPQFIFQYYREEENGRGNFPPRFSGLQFPNYSSELNVNALELDDSALYLCASRPGQGLETQYFGPGTRLLVL.